The 14 T cell receptor beta chains listed next were all sequenced from one sample in a study of T cells in Graves' hyperthyroidism and ophthalmopathy. Amplification of TCR beta CDR3 regions used RNA as the template. HTBI primers were the set used in a first-round RT-PCR of the TCR CDR3. TCRdb re-derived calls from the multiplex PCR reads in MiXCR, one entry per CDR3 protein. The sample holds hundreds of thousands of distinct CDR3 sequences; more than 12% are singletons and the top ten take roughly an eighth. Sample: blood. The source of these receptors is a woman aged 45-65 years with Graves' ophthalmopathy.

This clonotype appeared many times. The chain has TRBV27 and TRBJ2-5, with TRBD2 as a possible D gene (5 bases). V lost 2 bases, J lost 2 bases, and 12 bases lay in between. CDR1 and CDR2 (germline): MNHEY, SMNVEV (reference sequence). This CDR3 region has 15 residues. In nucleotides, the CDR3 is TGTGCCAGCAGTTTAGGACCAGGCGGGCAAGAGACCCAGTACTTC. Translation gives CASSLGPGGQETQYF.

This clonotype was found many times. The chain recombines TRBV28 with TRBJ2-2; no definite D call. Trimming removed 6 bases at V and 0 bases at J, with 11 bases between. This CDR3 region has 15 residues. Germline assignment: CDR1 MDHEN and CDR2 SYDVKM. CDR3 nucleotides: TGTGCCAGCAGGGGTGGAAATTCGAACACCGGGGAGCTGTTTTTT. This encodes CASRGGNSNTGELFF.

This clonotype turned up a few times. This chain connects TRBV5-1 to TRBJ1-3; no clear D gene. The V and J ends lost 5 bases and 3 bases respectively, with 15 bases between them. The CDR3 length is 15 residues. CDR1 and CDR2 (germline): SGHRS, YFSETQ. CDR3 in amino acids: CASSKEGESGNTIYF. For the CDR3, the DNA is TGCGCCAGCAGTAAAGAGGGAGAAAGTGGAAACACCATATATTTT.

V is TRBV6-2 or TRBV6-3 and J is TRBJ2-2, with TRBD2 as a possible D gene (5 bases). Germline V CDR1 and CDR2: MNHEY, SVGEGT. Trimming removed 6 bases from V and 7 bases from J, with 9 bases in between. The CDR3 is 12 amino acids. The CDR3 nucleotides read TGTGCCAGCAGCCGAGGGTACGGGGAGCTGTTTTTT. It translates to CASSRGYGELFF.

Details on this clonotype: At one end, the junction sequence differs from germline, possibly due to a read error. The chain employs TRBV5-1 and TRBJ2-3, with TRBD2 as a possible D gene (6 bases). CDR3 length: 16 residues. Germline CDR1 and CDR2: SGHRS and YFSETQ. The CDR3 bases are TGTGCCAGCAGCTTGGTTCCGGGAGTTGGCACAGATACGCAGTATTTT. This encodes CASSLVPGVGTDTQYF.

The chain combines TRBV28 with TRBJ1-5, with D perhaps TRBD1 (6 bases). Gene TRBJ2-3 matches the end of the DNA better, so the J call may be wrong. This CDR3 is 16 amino acids long. The germline CDR1 and CDR2 sequences are MDHEN and SYDVKM. The CDR3 spells CASSRTAANSNQPQYF. DNA of the CDR3: TGTGCCAGCAGCAGGACAGCCGCTAATAGCAATCAGCCCCAGTATTTT.

This clonotype was seen repeatedly, ten times or more. V usage is TRBV12-3 or TRBV12-4 and J usage is TRBJ1-2; 10 nucleotides line up with TRBD1. CDR3 length equals 15 residues. The ends lost 4 bases at V and 6 bases at J; junction bases unmatched: 8. The CDR3 nucleotides read TGTGCCAGCAGTTACGGACAGGGGGTGTTCAATGGCTACACCTTC. As protein: CASSYGQGVFNGYTF.

This chain connects TRBV7-3 to TRBJ2-1; D is undetermined. From germline, CDR1 is SGHTA and CDR2 FQGTGA. V was clipped by 5 bases and J by 1 base, with 12 bases between them. The CDR3 totals 15 residues. The CDR3 is CASSQERESYNEQFF. The CDR3 bases are TGTGCCAGCAGCCAAGAGCGAGAATCCTACAATGAGCAGTTCTTC.

This clonotype was picked up many times. The chain employs TRBV18 and TRBJ1-2, with D unclear. The CDR3 is 15 amino acids. The germline CDR1 and CDR2 sequences are KGHSH and LQKENI. Between the trimmed V and J ends, which lost 5 bases and 4 bases, there was a span of 17 bases. The CDR3 DNA sequence: TGTGCCAGCTCAATGGCATCGCAAGAAGGCTATGGCTACACCTTC. Translated: CASSMASQEGYGYTF.

Note on this clonotype: A much larger clone differs by one base, so this may be a read error. Since the CDR3 does not end with the conserved phenylalanine or tryptophan, this likely comes from a read error. This chain connects TRBV27 to TRBJ2-1, with 7 bases matching TRBD2. V shed 5 bases, J shed 1 base, and the junction held 5 bases outside the gene matches. Looked up from germline, CDR1 is MNHEY and CDR2 is SMNVEV (reference sequence). The CDR3 has 15 amino acids. The CDR3 DNA sequence: TGTGCCAGCAGTATCGAGCGGGGTTCCTACAATGAGCAGTTCCTC. The encoded protein is CASSIERGSYNEQFL.

Note on this clonotype: At one end the junction does not follow the germline gene, possibly because of a read error. The chain employs TRBV4-3 and TRBJ2-3, with 9 bases fitting TRBD1. Germline-derived CDR1 and CDR2 are LGHNA and YSLEER. The CDR3 extends over 16 amino acids. The CDR3 region is CASSHPDRGSTDTLYF. The CDR3 DNA sequence: TGCGCCAGCAGCCACCCGGACAGGGGAAGCACAGATACGCTGTATTTT.

This clonotype was seen a few times. The rearrangement uses TRBV9 and TRBJ1-3; no firm D call. Germline assignment: CDR1 SGDLS and CDR2 YYNGEE. Deletions cut 3 bases from V and 4 bases from J, with 8 bases between. The CDR3 runs to 13 residues. CDR3 sequence reads: CASSGTEGNTIYF. The CDR3 DNA sequence: TGTGCCAGCAGCGGAACAGAAGGAAACACCATATATTTT. The full variable domain, its missing parts supplied by reference TRBV9 and TRBJ1-3, is DSGVTQTPKHLITATGQRVTLRCSPRSGDLSVYWYQQSLDQGLQFLIQYYNGEERAKGNILERFSAQQFPDLHSELNLSSLELGDSALYFCASSGTEGNTIYFGEGSWLTVV.

Many counts were recorded for this clonotype. The rearrangement joins TRBV6-1 to TRBJ2-7; 7 bases are a match to TRBD1. The length of the CDR3 is 13 residues. Unmatched junction bases numbered 8, after V lost 6 bases and J lost 6 bases. CDR1 and CDR2 (germline): MNHNS, SASEGT. The CDR3 loop reads CASSLDRRSEQYF. CDR3 nucleotide sequence: TGTGCCAGCAGCCTGGACAGGCGAAGCGAGCAGTACTTC.

Ten or more counts support this clonotype. Relative to the germline gene, one junction end is altered; a read error may explain this. The chain has TRBV7-7 and TRBJ2-1; D perhaps matches TRBD2 (6 bases). Germline CDR1 and CDR2: SSHAT and FNYEAQ (reference sequence). This CDR3 has 13 amino acids. In nucleotides, the CDR3 is TGTGCTAGCAGCACGGGACTTCTCAATGAGCAGTTCTTC. It is translated as CASSTGLLNEQFF.